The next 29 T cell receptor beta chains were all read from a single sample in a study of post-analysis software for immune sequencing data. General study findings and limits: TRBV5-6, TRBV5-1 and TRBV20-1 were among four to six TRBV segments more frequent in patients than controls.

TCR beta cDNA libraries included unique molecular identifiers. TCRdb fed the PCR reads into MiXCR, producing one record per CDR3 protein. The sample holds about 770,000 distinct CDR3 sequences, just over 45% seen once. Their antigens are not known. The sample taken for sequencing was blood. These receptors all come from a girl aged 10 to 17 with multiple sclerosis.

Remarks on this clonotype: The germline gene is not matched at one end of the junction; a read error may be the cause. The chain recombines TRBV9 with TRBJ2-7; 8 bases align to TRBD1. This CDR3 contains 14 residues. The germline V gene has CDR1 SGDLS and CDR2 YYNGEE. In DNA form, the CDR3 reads TGTGCCAGCAGCGTGGGACAGGTCCAAGGGGAGCAATACTTC. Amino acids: CASSVGQVQGEQYF.

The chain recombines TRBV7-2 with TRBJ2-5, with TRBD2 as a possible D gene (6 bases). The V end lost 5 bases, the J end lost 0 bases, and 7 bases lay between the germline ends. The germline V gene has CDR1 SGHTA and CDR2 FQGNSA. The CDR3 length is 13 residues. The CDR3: CASSPSDQETQYF. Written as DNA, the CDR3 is TGTGCCAGCAGCCCTAGCGACCAAGAGACCCAGTACTTC.

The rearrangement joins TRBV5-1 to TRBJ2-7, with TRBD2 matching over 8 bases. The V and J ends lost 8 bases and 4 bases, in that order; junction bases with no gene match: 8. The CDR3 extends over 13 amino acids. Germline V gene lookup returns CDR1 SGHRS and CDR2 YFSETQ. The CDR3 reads CARTRREVYEQYF. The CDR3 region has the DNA TGCGCCAGGACGCGGCGGGAGGTTTACGAGCAGTACTTC. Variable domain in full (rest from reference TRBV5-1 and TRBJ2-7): KAGVTQTPRYLIKTRGQQVTLSCSPISGHRSVSWYQQTPGQGLQFLFEYFSETQRNKGNFPGRFSGRQFSNSRSEMNVSTLELGDSALYLCARTRREVYEQYFGPGTRLTVT.

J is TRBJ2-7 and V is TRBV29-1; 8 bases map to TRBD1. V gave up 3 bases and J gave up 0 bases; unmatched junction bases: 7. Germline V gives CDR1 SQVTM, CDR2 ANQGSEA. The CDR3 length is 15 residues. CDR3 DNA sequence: TGCAGCGTTGAGTGGGGGGACAGGAGCTCCTACGAGCAGTACTTC. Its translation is CSVEWGDRSSYEQYF.

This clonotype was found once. The CDR3 bases are TGTGCCAGCAGCTTGGGCGCGGCTGGGGCCAACGTCCTGACTTTC. It codes for CASSLGAAGANVLTF. The J gene is TRBJ2-6, the V gene TRBV5-4; no definite D call. V lost 0 bases and J lost 2, with 6 bases in between. Germline CDR1 reads SGHNT; CDR2 reads YYREEE (reference sequence). The length of the CDR3 is 15 residues.

CDR3 in amino acids: CAIKGTENSPLHF. The CDR3 DNA reads as TGTGCCATCAAGGGGACAGAAAATTCACCCCTCCACTTT. This chain links TRBV10-3 with TRBJ1-6, with 7 positions matching TRBD1. The V gene end was trimmed by 7 bases and the J gene end by 7 bases; junction bases not matched to a gene: 4. The CDR3 extends over 13 amino acids. Germline CDR1 reads ENHRY; CDR2 reads SYGVKD.

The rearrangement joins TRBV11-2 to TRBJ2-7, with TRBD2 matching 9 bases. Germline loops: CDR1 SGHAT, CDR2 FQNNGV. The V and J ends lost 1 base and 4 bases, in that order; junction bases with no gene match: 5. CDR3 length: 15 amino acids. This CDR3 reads CASSLVAGDLYEQYF. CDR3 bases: TGTGCCAGCAGCTTAGTAGCGGGAGATCTGTACGAGCAGTACTTC.

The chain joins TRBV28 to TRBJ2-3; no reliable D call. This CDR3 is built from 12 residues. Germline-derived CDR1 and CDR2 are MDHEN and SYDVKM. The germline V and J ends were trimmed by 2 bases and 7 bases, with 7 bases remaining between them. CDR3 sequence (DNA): TGTGCCAGCAGTTTAGCCCCAAATACGCAGTATTTT. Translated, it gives CASSLAPNTQYF.

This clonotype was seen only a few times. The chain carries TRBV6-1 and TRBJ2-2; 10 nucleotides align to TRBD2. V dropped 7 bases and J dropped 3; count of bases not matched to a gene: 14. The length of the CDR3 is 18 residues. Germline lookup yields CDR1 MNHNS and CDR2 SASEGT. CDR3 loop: CASTPRPSGSVDTGELFF. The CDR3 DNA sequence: TGTGCCAGCACCCCTCGGCCTAGCGGGAGTGTTGACACCGGGGAGCTGTTTTTT.

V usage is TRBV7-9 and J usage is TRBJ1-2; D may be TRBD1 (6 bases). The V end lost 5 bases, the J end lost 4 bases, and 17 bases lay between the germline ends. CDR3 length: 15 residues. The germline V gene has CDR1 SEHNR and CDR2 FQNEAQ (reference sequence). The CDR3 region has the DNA TGTGCCAGCAGCCCGCCGGGACACTGGATCTATGGCTACACCTTC. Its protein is CASSPPGHWIYGYTF.

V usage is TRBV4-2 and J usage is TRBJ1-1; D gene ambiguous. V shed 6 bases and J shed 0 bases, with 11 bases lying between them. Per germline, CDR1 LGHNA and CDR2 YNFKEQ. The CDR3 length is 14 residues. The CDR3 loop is CASSPERVNTEAFF. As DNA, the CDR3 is TGTGCCAGCAGTCCCGAGCGGGTGAACACTGAAGCTTTCTTT.

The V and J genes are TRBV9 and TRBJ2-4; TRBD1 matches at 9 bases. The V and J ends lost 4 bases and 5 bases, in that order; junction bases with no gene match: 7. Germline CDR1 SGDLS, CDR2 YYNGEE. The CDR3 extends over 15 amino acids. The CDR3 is CASSSPRQGENIQYF. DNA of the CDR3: TGTGCCAGCAGCTCCCCCCGACAGGGGGAAAACATTCAGTACTTC.

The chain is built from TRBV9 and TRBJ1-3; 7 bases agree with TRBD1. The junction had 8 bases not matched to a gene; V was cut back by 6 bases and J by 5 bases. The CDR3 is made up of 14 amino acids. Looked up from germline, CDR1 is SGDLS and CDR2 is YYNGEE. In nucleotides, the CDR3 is TGTGCCAGCAACCAACAGGGGTCTAGAAACACCATATATTTT. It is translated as CASNQQGSRNTIYF.

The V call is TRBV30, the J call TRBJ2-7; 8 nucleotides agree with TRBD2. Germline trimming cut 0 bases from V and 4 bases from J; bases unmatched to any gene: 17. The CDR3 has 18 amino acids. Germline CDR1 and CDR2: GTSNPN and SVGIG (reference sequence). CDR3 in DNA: TGTGCCTGGAGTGTGCAGACCCCGTCCCGTGCGGGGGGATACGAGCAGTACTTC. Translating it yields CAWSVQTPSRAGGYEQYF.

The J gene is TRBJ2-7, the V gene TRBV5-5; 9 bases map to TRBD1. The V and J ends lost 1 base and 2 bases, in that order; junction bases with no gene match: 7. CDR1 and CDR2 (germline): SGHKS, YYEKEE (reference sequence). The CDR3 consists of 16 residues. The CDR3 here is CASSLKAGQGPYEQYF. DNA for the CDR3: TGTGCCAGCAGCTTGAAAGCGGGACAGGGCCCCTACGAGCAGTACTTC.

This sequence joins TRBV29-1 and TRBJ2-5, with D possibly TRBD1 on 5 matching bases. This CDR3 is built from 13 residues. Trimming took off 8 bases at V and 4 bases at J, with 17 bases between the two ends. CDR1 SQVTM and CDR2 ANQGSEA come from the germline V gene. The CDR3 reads CSIQGAMGETQYF. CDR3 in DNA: TGCAGCATTCAAGGGGCTATGGGAGAGACCCAGTACTTC.

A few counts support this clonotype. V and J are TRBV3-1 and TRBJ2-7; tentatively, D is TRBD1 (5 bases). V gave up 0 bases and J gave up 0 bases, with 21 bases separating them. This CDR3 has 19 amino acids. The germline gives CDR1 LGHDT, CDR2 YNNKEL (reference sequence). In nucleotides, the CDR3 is TGTGCCAGCAGCCAAGAAGGGCTGGGGCGTACGTCGAGCTCCTACGAGCAGTACTTC. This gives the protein CASSQEGLGRTSSSYEQYF.

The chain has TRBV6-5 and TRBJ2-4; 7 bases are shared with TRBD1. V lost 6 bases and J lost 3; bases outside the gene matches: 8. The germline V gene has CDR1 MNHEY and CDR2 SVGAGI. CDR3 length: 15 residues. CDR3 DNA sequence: TGTGCCAGCAGAAGCCTTACAGGGGACAAAAACATTCAGTACTTC. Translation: CASRSLTGDKNIQYF.

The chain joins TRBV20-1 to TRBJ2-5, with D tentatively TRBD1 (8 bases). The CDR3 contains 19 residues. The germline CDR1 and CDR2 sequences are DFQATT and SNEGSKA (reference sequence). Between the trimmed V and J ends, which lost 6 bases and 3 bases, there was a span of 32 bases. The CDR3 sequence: CSAARDRPTQEAGEETQYF. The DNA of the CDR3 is TGCAGTGCCGCTCGGGACAGGCCGACACAAGAGGCGGGAGAAGAGACCCAGTACTTC.

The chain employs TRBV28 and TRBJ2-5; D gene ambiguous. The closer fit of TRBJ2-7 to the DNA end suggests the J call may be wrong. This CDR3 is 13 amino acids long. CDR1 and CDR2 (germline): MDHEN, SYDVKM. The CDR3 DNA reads TGTGCCAGCAGTTTCCTAAAGTTAGACGAGCAGTACTTC. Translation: CASSFLKLDEQYF.

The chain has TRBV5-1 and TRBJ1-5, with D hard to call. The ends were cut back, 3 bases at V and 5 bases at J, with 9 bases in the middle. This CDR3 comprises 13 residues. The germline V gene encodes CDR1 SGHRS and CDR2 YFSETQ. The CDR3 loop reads CASSSTIDQPQHF. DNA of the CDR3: TGCGCCAGCAGCTCAACGATCGATCAGCCCCAGCATTTT.

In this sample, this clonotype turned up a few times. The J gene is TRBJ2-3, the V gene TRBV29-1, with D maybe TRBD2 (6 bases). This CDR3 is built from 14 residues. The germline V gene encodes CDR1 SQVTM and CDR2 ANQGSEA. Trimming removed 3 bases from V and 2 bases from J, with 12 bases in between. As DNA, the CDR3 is TGCAGCGTTGATGAGCGGGCAAACACAGATACGCAGTATTTT. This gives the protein CSVDERANTDTQYF.

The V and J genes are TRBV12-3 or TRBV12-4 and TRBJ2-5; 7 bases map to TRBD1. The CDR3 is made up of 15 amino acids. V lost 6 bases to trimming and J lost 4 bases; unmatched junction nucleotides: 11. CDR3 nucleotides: TGTGCCAGCAGCCCTACCGGGACAGCCCCAGAGACCCAGTACTTC. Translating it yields CASSPTGTAPETQYF.

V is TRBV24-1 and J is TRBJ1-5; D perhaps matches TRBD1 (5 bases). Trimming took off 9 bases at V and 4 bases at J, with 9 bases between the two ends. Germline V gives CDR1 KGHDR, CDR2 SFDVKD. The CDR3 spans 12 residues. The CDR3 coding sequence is TGTGCCACCCAGGGTGGGAATCAGCCCCAGCATTTT. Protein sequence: CATQGGNQPQHF.

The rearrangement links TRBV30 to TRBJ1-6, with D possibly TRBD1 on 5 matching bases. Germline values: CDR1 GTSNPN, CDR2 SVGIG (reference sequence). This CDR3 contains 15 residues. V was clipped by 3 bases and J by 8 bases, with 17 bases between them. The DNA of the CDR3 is TGTGCCTGGAGGGTTCGGCAGGGCGGGGATTCACCCCTCCACTTT. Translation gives CAWRVRQGGDSPLHF.

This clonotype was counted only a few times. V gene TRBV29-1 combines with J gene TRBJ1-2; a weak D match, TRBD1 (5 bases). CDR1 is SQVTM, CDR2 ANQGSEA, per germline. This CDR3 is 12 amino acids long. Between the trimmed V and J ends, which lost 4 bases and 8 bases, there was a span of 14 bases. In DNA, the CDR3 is TGCAGCGTTGGGCAGGGCGGAGTCGGCTACACCTTC. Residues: CSVGQGGVGYTF.

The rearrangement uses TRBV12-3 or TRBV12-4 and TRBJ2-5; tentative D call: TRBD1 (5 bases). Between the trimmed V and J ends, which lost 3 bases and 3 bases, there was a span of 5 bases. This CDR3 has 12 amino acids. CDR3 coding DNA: TGTGCCAGCAGTTTCAGGGAAGAGACCCAGTACTTC. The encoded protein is CASSFREETQYF.

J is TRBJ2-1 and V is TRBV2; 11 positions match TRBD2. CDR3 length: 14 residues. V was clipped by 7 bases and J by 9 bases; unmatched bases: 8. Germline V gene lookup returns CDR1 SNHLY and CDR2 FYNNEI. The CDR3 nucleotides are TGTGCCAGCATAACCCTAGCGGGAGGCGCTGAGCAGTTCTTC. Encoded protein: CASITLAGGAEQFF.

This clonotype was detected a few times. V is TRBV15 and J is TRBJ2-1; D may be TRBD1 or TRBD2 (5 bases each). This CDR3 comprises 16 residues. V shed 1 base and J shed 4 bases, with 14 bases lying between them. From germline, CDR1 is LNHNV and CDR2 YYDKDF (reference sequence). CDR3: CATSRGGGSFYNEQFF. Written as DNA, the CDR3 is TGTGCCACCAGCAGAGGGGGCGGGTCGTTTTACAATGAGCAGTTCTTC.